This T cell receptor beta chain is from a study of blood T cell repertoires in COVID-19. About the research overall: Whether acute or convalescent, the COVID-19 samples came from the United States, Italy and Spain. T cells, B-cell-depleted T cells, or PBMCs provided the cDNA or gDNA that served as material.

This CDR3 has 20 amino acids. After removal of 0 bases from V and 3 bases from J, the junction contained 14 bases not matched to a gene. Germline CDR1 and CDR2: MGHRA and YSYEKL. Sequencing was performed with immunoSEQ multiplex PCR; in TCRdb, only in-frame clones are kept and a portion is missing. The top ten clones hold approximately 8.8% of a sample with fewer than 300,000 clones, 88% of them seen once. The chain couples TRBV4-1 to TRBJ1-4; 9 bases are a match to TRBD1. Material for sequencing was peripheral blood. The receptor comes from a man between 18 and 35 years old with active or convalescent COVID-19. CDR3 sequence (DNA): TGCGCCAGCAGCCAAGATCCGGGGACAGGGCGTCGGGGAGCTAATGAAAAACTGTTTTTT. Amino acid sequence: CASSQDPGTGRRGANEKLFF.